Following are 25 T cell receptor beta chains from one sample sequenced in a study of beta chain features in type 1 diabetes. Findings and caveats of the study: Type 1 diabetes patients showed a moderate but significant shortening of TCRB CDR3s in all four CD4+ subsets.

All of the isolated RNA was reverse transcribed, so expressed TCRB transcripts were sequenced. Produced via immunoSEQ multiplex PCR; TCRdb's table is partial and in-frame only. The profile shows a few hundred thousand clones, roughly 13% of them singletons. These receptors have no identified antigens. Material: naive CD4+ T cells from blood. The receptors come from a woman between 18 and 30 years old with type 1 diabetes.

This clone was seen a handful of times. DNA for the CDR3: TGTGCCAGCAGCGTAGGACTAGCGGGGATCTCCTACGAGCAGTACTTC. The encoded protein is CASSVGLAGISYEQYF. This rearrangement joins TRBV9 to TRBJ2-7, with TRBD2 identical over 11 bases. This CDR3 is built from 16 residues. J lost 0 bases, V lost 0 bases, and 2 bases had no gene match. CDR1 and CDR2 from the germline V gene are SGDLS and YYNGEE.

The chain is built from TRBV5-4 and TRBJ2-7; D is perhaps TRBD2 (7 bases). Deletions cut 3 bases from V and 5 bases from J, with 21 bases between. The CDR3 has 16 amino acids. Germline V gene data show CDR1 as SGHNT and CDR2 as YYREEE (reference sequence). The CDR3 coding sequence is TGTGCCAGCAGCTGGGGGGGCGATGTCCTAACCGACGAGCAGTACTTC. Encoded protein: CASSWGGDVLTDEQYF.

The genes are TRBV7-9 and TRBJ2-3; possible D gene TRBD2, 6 bases. CDR1 and CDR2 (germline): SEHNR, FQNEAQ (reference sequence). The CDR3 totals 16 residues. V was trimmed by 4 bases and J by 0 bases, leaving 14 bases between them. The CDR3 DNA reads TGTGCCAGCAGCTCCTCCCGCGGGGCTAGCACAGATACGCAGTATTTT. Protein product: CASSSSRGASTDTQYF.

The V and J genes are TRBV9 and TRBJ2-5; possible D gene TRBD2, 5 bases. Between the trimmed V and J ends, which lost 2 bases and 4 bases, there was a span of 12 bases. Germline-derived CDR1 and CDR2 are SGDLS and YYNGEE. The length of the CDR3 is 14 residues. The CDR3 sequence: CASSVEQGRETQYF. DNA of the CDR3: TGTGCCAGCAGCGTGGAACAAGGGAGAGAGACCCAGTACTTC.

The chain links TRBV2 to TRBJ1-5; 9 bases match TRBD1. The V gene's germline CDR1 is SNHLY and CDR2 FYNNEI. The CDR3 covers 15 residues. Trimming at V came to 6 bases and at J to 0 bases, leaving 3 bases not matched to a gene. This CDR3 is CASRRTGDSNQPQHF. DNA for the CDR3: TGTGCCAGCAGAAGGACAGGGGATAGCAATCAGCCCCAGCATTTT.

This clone was counted between two and nine times. J is TRBJ1-5 and V is TRBV5-4, with D maybe TRBD1 (5 bases). Germline V gene sequence: CDR1 SGHNT, CDR2 YYREEE (reference sequence). V was trimmed by 4 bases and J by 5 bases, leaving 10 bases between them. This CDR3 comprises 13 residues. Written as DNA, the CDR3 is TGTGCCAGCAGCCACGACAGAGATCAGCCCCAGCATTTT. It codes for CASSHDRDQPQHF.

This clone was seen only a few times. The rearrangement joins TRBV5-6 to TRBJ1-2; the D is unclear. Germline CDR1 reads SGHDT; CDR2 reads YYEEEE. Trimming stripped 1 base from V and 2 bases from J, with 6 bases between. The CDR3 length is 13 residues. The CDR3 loop reads CASSLPQNYGYTF. The CDR3 nucleotides are TGTGCCAGCAGCTTGCCGCAGAACTATGGCTACACCTTC.

This chain uses TRBV11-3 with TRBJ2-1; TRBD2 agrees at 10 bases. This CDR3 has 14 residues. Germline CDR1 and CDR2: SGHNT and YENEEA. V lost 1 base and J lost 10; bases outside the gene matches: 4. The CDR3 region has the DNA TGTGCCAGCAGCTTAGGGCTAGCGGGAGACGAGCAGTTCTTC. Translating it yields CASSLGLAGDEQFF.

The chain couples TRBV7-2 to TRBJ1-1; 7 bases are a match to TRBD1. Germline-derived CDR1 and CDR2 are SGHTA and FQGNSA. With V trimmed by 2 bases and J by 6 bases, 3 bases remained unmatched. CDR3 length: 13 residues. The CDR3: CASSLNRGAEAFF. CDR3 sequence (DNA): TGTGCCAGCAGCTTAAACAGGGGTGCTGAAGCTTTCTTT.

This clone was counted only a few times. In DNA, the CDR3 is TGTGCCAGCAGTCGTACTTGGGCGAACACTGAAGCTTTCTTT. Encoded protein: CASSRTWANTEAFF. The J gene is TRBJ1-1, the V gene TRBV6-5; D remains unclear. V gave up 5 bases and J gave up 1 base, with 11 bases separating them. Germline V gene lookup returns CDR1 MNHEY and CDR2 SVGAGI. The CDR3 sequence is 14 residues long.

The rearrangement uses TRBV11-2 and TRBJ2-7; weak D call: TRBD2 (5 bases). The CDR3 sequence is 14 residues long. CDR1 and CDR2 from the germline V gene are SGHAT and FQNNGV. The V end was cut by 3 bases, the J end by 3 bases, with 12 bases between. The CDR3 reads CASSFGIALYEQYF. The CDR3 DNA reads TGTGCCAGCAGCTTCGGGATCGCTCTCTACGAGCAGTACTTC.

A few counts support this clone. The rearrangement uses TRBV5-6 and TRBJ2-2; 8 bases align to TRBD2. The V gene's germline CDR1 is SGHDT and CDR2 YYEEEE. The CDR3 is 17 residues long. V shed 0 bases and J 7 bases; nucleotides not matched to a gene: 11. The CDR3 nucleotides read TGTGCCAGCAGCTTGGCCAGGGGAGCGGGGGTCGGCGGGGAGCTGTTTTTT. Its protein is CASSLARGAGVGGELFF. The whole variable domain, remainder taken from reference TRBV5-6 and TRBJ2-2, is DAGVTQSPTHLIKTRGQQVTLRCSPKSGHDTVSWYQQALGQGPQFIFQYYEEEERQRGNFPDRFSGHQFPNYSSELNVNALLLGDSALYLCASSLARGAGVGGELFFGEGSRLTVL.

The V and J genes are TRBV7-2 and TRBJ1-6; 9 bases agree with TRBD1. Germline CDR1 and CDR2: SGHTA and FQGNSA. J lost 13 bases, V lost 2 bases, and 3 bases had no gene match. The CDR3 length is 13 residues. The chain's CDR3 is CASSLTDRGPLHF. The CDR3 coding sequence is TGTGCCAGCAGCTTAACGGACAGGGGCCCCCTCCACTTT.

V gene TRBV9 combines with J gene TRBJ2-6; a weak D match, TRBD2 (7 bases). Trimming took 4 bases from V and 1 from J, leaving 21 bases between them. Per the germline V gene, CDR1 is SGDLS and CDR2 is YYNGEE. CDR3 length equals 19 residues. CDR3 loop: CASSPTGGRGRSGANVLTF. The DNA of the CDR3 is TGTGCCAGCAGCCCCACGGGGGGCCGGGGGCGGTCTGGGGCCAACGTCCTGACTTTC.

V gene TRBV15 combines with J gene TRBJ2-1; weak D call: TRBD2 (6 bases). The length of the CDR3 is 15 residues. Germline CDR1 reads LNHNV; CDR2 reads YYDKDF (reference sequence). Trimming cost V 0 bases and J 2 bases, with 8 bases left between them. The CDR3 DNA is TGTGCCACCAGCAGAGATAGCGGTACCTACAATGAGCAGTTCTTC. It translates to CATSRDSGTYNEQFF. The variable domain in full, completed from reference TRBV15 and TRBJ2-1, reads DAMVIQNPRYQVTQFGKPVTLSCSQTLNHNVMYWYQQKSSQAPKLLFHYYDKDFNNEADTPDNFQSRRPNTSFCFLDIRSPGLGDTAMYLCATSRDSGTYNEQFFGPGTRLTVL.

The sample holds a few counts of this clone. The V gene is TRBV30, the J gene TRBJ1-4; perhaps TRBD1 as D (6 bases). Germline loops: CDR1 GTSNPN, CDR2 SVGIG (reference sequence). The CDR3 is 13 residues long. The V gene lost 3 bases and the J gene lost 8 bases, with 13 bases spanning the gap. The CDR3 protein is CAWRSWGREKLFF. The CDR3 DNA reads TGTGCCTGGAGGTCATGGGGGCGGGAAAAACTGTTTTTT.

This clone showed up just a few times. The chain has TRBV20-1 and TRBJ1-2; 7 nucleotides align to TRBD1. This CDR3 contains 11 residues. Germline values: CDR1 DFQATT, CDR2 SNEGSKA (reference sequence). Trimming at V came to 8 bases and at J to 7 bases, leaving 7 bases not matched to a gene. The CDR3 bases are TGCAGTCTCGACAGGGATGTTGGCTACACCTTC. It codes for CSLDRDVGYTF.

This clone was observed a few times. The chain carries TRBV6-1 and TRBJ1-5; D unclear. CDR1 and CDR2 from the germline V gene are MNHNS and SASEGT. Trimming cost V 7 bases and J 4 bases, with 8 bases left between them. This CDR3 comprises 12 residues. CDR3 in DNA: TGTGCCAGCAAGAAGACTAATCAGCCCCAGCATTTT. This codes for CASKKTNQPQHF.

The chain is built from TRBV12-5 and TRBJ2-2; no reliable D call. This CDR3 has 15 amino acids. Germline CDR1 LGHNT, CDR2 FRNRAP. V gave up 1 base and J gave up 4 bases, with 10 bases separating them. The CDR3 DNA sequence: TGTGCTAGTGGTTTGGGCCCCCGGAGCACCGGGGAGCTGTTTTTT. Its translation is CASGLGPRSTGELFF. The full variable domain, its missing parts supplied by reference TRBV12-5 and TRBJ2-2, is DARVTQTPRHKVTEMGQEVTMRCQPILGHNTVFWYRQTMMQGLELLAYFRNRAPLDDSGMPKDRFSAEMPDATLATLKIQPSEPRDSAVYFCASGLGPRSTGELFFGEGSRLTVL.

This clone was seen more than once but under ten times. The chain recombines TRBV30 with TRBJ1-4; D not resolved. Germline-derived CDR1 and CDR2 are GTSNPN and SVGIG (reference sequence). The CDR3 covers 14 residues. V was shortened by 0 bases and J by 7 bases, with 12 bases between the two germline ends. The CDR3 is CAWSVGPAAEKLFF. CDR3 coding DNA: TGTGCCTGGAGTGTTGGGCCCGCTGCTGAAAAACTGTTTTTT.

The chain uses TRBV11-2 and TRBJ2-4, with no clear D. CDR1 and CDR2 from the germline V gene are SGHAT and FQNNGV. This CDR3 has 13 residues. The V and J ends lost 5 bases and 7 bases respectively, with 12 bases between them. The CDR3: CASSPRGSNIQYF. The CDR3 bases are TGTGCCAGCAGCCCACGAGGCAGTAACATTCAGTACTTC. Complete variable domain (other parts from reference TRBV11-2 and TRBJ2-4): EAGVAQSPRYKIIEKRQSVAFWCNPISGHATLYWYQQILGQGPKLLIQFQNNGVVDDSQLPKDRFSAERLKGVDSTLKIQPAKLEDSAVYLCASSPRGSNIQYFGAGTRLSVL.

V gene TRBV11-3 combines with J gene TRBJ2-1; 8 bases align to TRBD2. V was pared by 1 base and J by 6 bases, with 2 bases of the junction left unmatched. The CDR3 totals 14 residues. From germline, CDR1 is SGHNT and CDR2 YENEEA. DNA for the CDR3: TGTGCCAGCAGCTTAGTAGGGACTAGCAATGAGCAGTTCTTC. It encodes CASSLVGTSNEQFF.

This rearrangement joins TRBV14 to TRBJ1-5; D is uncertain. This CDR3 region has 12 residues. The V end was cut by 4 bases, the J end by 9 bases, with 10 bases between. The germline V gene encodes CDR1 SGHDN and CDR2 FVKESK. CDR3 region: CASSPDRGPQHF. CDR3 in DNA: TGTGCCAGCAGCCCCGATCGCGGGCCCCAGCATTTT.

The table lists this clone with a few counts. The chain combines TRBV6-1 with TRBJ2-1; D possibly corresponds to TRBD2 (6 bases). With 2 bases removed from V and 5 bases from J, the gap between germline ends came to 13 bases. The CDR3 is 15 residues long. Germline V gene data show CDR1 as MNHNS and CDR2 as SASEGT. CDR3 loop: CASSEPAGRNNEQFF. For the CDR3, the DNA is TGTGCCAGCAGTGAACCGGCAGGGAGGAACAATGAGCAGTTCTTC.

Points on this clone: This sample also contains other DNA sequences that code for the same CDR3. The CDR3 sequence: CASSPGQVQETQYF. As DNA, the CDR3 is TGTGCCAGCTCACCGGGACAGGTCCAAGAGACCCAGTACTTC. This sequence joins TRBV18 and TRBJ2-5; TRBD1 matches 8 bases. CDR1 KGHSH and CDR2 LQKENI come from the germline V gene. This CDR3 has 14 amino acids. V lost 3 bases, J lost 1 base, and 1 base stayed unmatched.